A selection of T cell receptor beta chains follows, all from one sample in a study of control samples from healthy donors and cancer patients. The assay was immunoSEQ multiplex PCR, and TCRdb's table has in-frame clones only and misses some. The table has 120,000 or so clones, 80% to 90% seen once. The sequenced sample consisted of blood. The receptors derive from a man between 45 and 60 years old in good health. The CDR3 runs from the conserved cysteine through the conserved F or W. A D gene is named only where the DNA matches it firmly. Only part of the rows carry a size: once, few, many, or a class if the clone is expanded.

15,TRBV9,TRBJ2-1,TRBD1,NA,TGTGCCAGCCGCGGGGGGGGACAGGGGGCCTATGAGCAGTTCTTC,CASRGGGQGAYEQFF
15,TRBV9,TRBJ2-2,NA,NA,TGTGCCAGCAGCGTAGCACAGGGGGGGACCGGGGAGCTGTTTTTT,CASSVAQGGTGELFF
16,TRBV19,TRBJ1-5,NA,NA,TGTGCCAGTAGCCCCCAGGGCCCATATAGCAATCAGCCCCAGCATTTT,CASSPQGPYSNQPQHF
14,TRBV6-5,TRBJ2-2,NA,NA,TGTGCCAGCATTGGCGTTGCGGCCAGGGGGGAGCTGTTTTTT,CASIGVAARGELFF
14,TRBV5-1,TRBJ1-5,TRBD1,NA,TGCGCCAGCAGCCTGGACAGGGGCAATCAGCCCCAGCATTTT,CASSLDRGNQPQHF
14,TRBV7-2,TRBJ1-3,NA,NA,TGTGCCAGCAGCTTGTACGGGGATGGAAACACCATATATTTT,CASSLYGDGNTIYF
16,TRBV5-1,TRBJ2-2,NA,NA,TGCGCCAGCAGTCAGGCTCGGGGGGCGGACACCGGGGAGCTGTTTTTT,CASSQARGADTGELFF
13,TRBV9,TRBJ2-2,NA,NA,TGTGCCAGCAGCGTAATGAACACCGGGGAGCTGTTTTTT,CASSVMNTGELFF
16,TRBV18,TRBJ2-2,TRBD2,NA,TGTGCCAGCTCACCCCCGGGGGGACGGGACACCGGGGAGCTGTTTTTT,CASSPPGGRDTGELFF
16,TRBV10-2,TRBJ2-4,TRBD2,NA,TGCGCCAGCGCCGGGACTAGCGGGGGGGCCAAAAACATTCAGTACTTC,CASAGTSGGAKNIQYF
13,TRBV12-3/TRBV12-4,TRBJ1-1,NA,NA,TGTGCCAGCAGTCGCAGGGAGAACACTGAAGCTTTCTTT,CASSRRENTEAFF
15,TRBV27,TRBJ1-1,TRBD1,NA,TGTGCCAGCAGTTTATCCTACAGGGGAGGCGCTGAAGCTTTCTTT,CASSLSYRGGAEAFF
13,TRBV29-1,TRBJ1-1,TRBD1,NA,TGCAGCGTCCGACAGGGGAGAGGGACTGAAGCTTTCTTT,CSVRQGRGTEAFF
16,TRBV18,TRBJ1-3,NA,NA,TGTGCCAGCTCTCCTCGGGACAACTACTCTGGAAACACCATATATTTT,CASSPRDNYSGNTIYF
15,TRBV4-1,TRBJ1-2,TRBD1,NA,TGCGCCAGCAGCCAAGCCGGACAGGGGATCGAGGGCTACACCTTC,CASSQAGQGIEGYTF
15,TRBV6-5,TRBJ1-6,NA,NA,TGTGCCAGCAGGCTTATTTACTCGGGGAATTCACCCCTCCACTTT,CASRLIYSGNSPLHF
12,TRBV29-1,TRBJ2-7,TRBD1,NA,TGCAGCGTTGTGACAGGGGGGTACGAGCAGTACTTC,CSVVTGGYEQYF
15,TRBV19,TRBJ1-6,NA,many,TGTGCCAGTACGGCAGGGGAAGACTATAATTCACCCCTCCACTTT,CASTAGEDYNSPLHF
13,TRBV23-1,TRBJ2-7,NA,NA,TGCGCCAGCAGTCCGGATCGGGCATACGAGCAGTACTTC,CASSPDRAYEQYF
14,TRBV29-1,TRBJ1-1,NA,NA,TGCAGCGGTCGGACAACCCGAGGGTGGACTGAAGCTTTCTTT,CSGRTTRGWTEAFF
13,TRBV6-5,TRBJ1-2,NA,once,TGTGCCAGCAGGGACGGGTCCGTCTATGGCTACACCTTC,CASRDGSVYGYTF
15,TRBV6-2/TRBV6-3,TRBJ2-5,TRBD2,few,TGTGCCAGCAGTTGGTTAGCGGGGGGTGGAGAGACCCAGTACTTC,CASSWLAGGGETQYF
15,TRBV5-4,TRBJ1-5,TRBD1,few,TGTGCCAGCAGCAATGGACAGGGCGGGAATCAGCCCCAGCATTTT,CASSNGQGGNQPQHF
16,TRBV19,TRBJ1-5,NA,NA,TGTGCCAGTAGTATAGGCTCGAACTGGGGCAATCAGCCCCAGCATTTT,CASSIGSNWGNQPQHF
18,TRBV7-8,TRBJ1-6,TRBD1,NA,TGTGCCAGCAGCTTAGTAATGGGACAGGGGGCCGGGAATTCACCCCTCCACTTT,CASSLVMGQGAGNSPLHF
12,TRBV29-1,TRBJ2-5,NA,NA,TGCAGCGTCCTGGACAGTTTGGAGACCCAGTACTTC,CSVLDSLETQYF
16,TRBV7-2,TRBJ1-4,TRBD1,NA,TGTGCCAGCAGCCACGACATTACAGGGGTTAATGAAAAACTGTTTTTT,CASSHDITGVNEKLFF
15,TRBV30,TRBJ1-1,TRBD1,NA,TGTGCCTGGAGTGTACTCCGACAGGGAGCGACTGAAGCTTTCTTT,CAWSVLRQGATEAFF
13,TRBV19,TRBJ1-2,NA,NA,TGTGCCAGTAGTATGGGTCCAGGGGATGGCTACACCTTC,CASSMGPGDGYTF
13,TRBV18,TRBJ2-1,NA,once,TGTGCCAGCTCACCAGGCCAGTACAATGAGCAGTTCTTC,CASSPGQYNEQFF
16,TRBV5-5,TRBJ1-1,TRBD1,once,TGTGCCAGCAGCTTGGCGCAGGGGGCAAGGAGCACTGAAGCTTTCTTT,CASSLAQGARSTEAFF
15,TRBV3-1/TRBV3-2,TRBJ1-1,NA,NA,TGTGCCAGCAGCCAAGGGACGCTCGTGAACACTGAAGCTTTCTTT,CASSQGTLVNTEAFF
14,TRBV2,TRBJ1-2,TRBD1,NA,TGTGCCAGCAGTGTGGGACAGGGGGCGGGAGGCTACACCTTC,CASSVGQGAGGYTF
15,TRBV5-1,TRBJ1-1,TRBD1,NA,TGCGCCAGCAGCTTAGGACAGGGGGCGACCACTGAAGCTTTCTTT,CASSLGQGATTEAFF
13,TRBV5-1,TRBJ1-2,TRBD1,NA,TGCGCCAGCAGCTCGGGACAGGTGAATCGCTACACCTTC,CASSSGQVNRYTF
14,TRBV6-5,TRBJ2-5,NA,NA,TGTGCCAGCAGTTACTTTGGGATTTGGGAGACCCAGTACTTC,CASSYFGIWETQYF
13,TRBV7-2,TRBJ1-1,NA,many,TGTGCCAGCAGCTTTCCGGGAGTCACTGAAGCTTTCTTT,CASSFPGVTEAFF
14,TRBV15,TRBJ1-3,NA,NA,TGTGCCACCAGCAGTGGGCGCATTGGAAACACCATATATTTT,CATSSGRIGNTIYF
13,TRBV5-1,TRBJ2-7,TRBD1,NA,TGCGCCAGCAGCTACGGGACAGTCTACGAGCAGTACTTC,CASSYGTVYEQYF
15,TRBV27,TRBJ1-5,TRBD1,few,TGTGCCAGCAGAACCGACAGGGGAGGCAATCAGCCCCAGCATTTT,CASRTDRGGNQPQHF
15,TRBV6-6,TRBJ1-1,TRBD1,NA,TGTGCCAGCAGTTACAGGCCAGGGGGAGAAGTTGAAGCTTTCTTT,CASSYRPGGEVEAFF
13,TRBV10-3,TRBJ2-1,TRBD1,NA,TGTGCCTACAGGACAGGGTCCTACAATGAGCAGTTCTTC,CAYRTGSYNEQFF
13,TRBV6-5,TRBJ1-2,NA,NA,TGTGCCAGCAGTTTAGGACGGCCCTATGGCTACACCTTC,CASSLGRPYGYTF
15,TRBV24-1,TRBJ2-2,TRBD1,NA,TGTGCCACCAGTGATTCGGGACAGCCGACCGGGGAGCTGTTTTTT,CATSDSGQPTGELFF
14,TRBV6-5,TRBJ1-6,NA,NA,TGTGCCAGCAGTTACGGTACCTATAATTCACCCCTCCACTTT,CASSYGTYNSPLHF
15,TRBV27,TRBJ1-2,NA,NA,TGTGCCAGCAGTCCACTGTTAGGGGCGGCCTATGGCTACACCTTC,CASSPLLGAAYGYTF
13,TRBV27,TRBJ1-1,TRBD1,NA,TGTGCCAGCCGTTTAACAGGGGACACTGAAGCTTTCTTT,CASRLTGDTEAFF
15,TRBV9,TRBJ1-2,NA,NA,TGTGCCAGCAGCGTAGCTGCAGGAATGAACTATGGCTACACCTTC,CASSVAAGMNYGYTF
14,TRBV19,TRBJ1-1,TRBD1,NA,TGTGCCAGTAGTATATGGGACAGGAACACTGAAGCTTTCTTT,CASSIWDRNTEAFF
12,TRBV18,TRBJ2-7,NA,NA,TGTGCCAGCTCACCACCCGAGGGCGAGCAGTACTTC,CASSPPEGEQYF
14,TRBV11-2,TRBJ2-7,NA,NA,TGTGCCAGCAGGGGGTTGGGGACAAGCTACGAGCAGTACTTC,CASRGLGTSYEQYF